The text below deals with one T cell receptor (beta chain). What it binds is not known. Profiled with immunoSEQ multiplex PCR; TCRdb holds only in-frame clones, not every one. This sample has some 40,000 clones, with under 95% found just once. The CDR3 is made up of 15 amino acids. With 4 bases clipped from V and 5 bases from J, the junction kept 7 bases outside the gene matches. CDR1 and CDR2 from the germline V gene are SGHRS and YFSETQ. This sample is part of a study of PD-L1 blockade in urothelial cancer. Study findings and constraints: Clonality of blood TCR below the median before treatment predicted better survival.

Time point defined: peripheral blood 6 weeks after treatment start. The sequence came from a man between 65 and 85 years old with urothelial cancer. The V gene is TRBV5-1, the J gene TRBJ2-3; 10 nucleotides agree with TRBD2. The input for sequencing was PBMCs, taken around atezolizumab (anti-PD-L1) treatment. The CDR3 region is CASSPGTSVQDTQYF. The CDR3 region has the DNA TGCGCCAGCAGCCCCGGGACTAGCGTTCAAGATACGCAGTATTTT.